What follows are 29 T cell receptor beta chains derived from one specimen sequenced in a study of cytomegalovirus exposure and HLA in healthy donors. Primers: 60 Vbeta forward and 13 Jbeta reverse. Profiled with immunoSEQ multiplex PCR; TCRdb holds only in-frame clones, not every one. The repertoire holds roughly 100,000 clones, with 60% to 85% as singletons. Sequencing was done on a sample of PBMCs. The receptors were gathered from a man in his forties in good health and CMV-seronegative.

This chain uses TRBV9 with TRBJ1-1, with D tentatively TRBD1 (5 bases). From germline, CDR1 is SGDLS and CDR2 YYNGEE. This CDR3 has 15 residues. V lost 0 bases to trimming and J lost 4 bases, with 13 bases between them. The CDR3 here is CASSVASGWGTEAFF. DNA for the CDR3: TGTGCCAGCAGCGTAGCGTCAGGGTGGGGCACTGAAGCTTTCTTT.

The chain recombines TRBV4-1 with TRBJ1-5; maybe TRBD1 (5 bases). The V gene lost 2 bases and the J gene lost 1 base, with 9 bases spanning the gap. The CDR3 runs to 15 residues. Germline V gives CDR1 MGHRA, CDR2 YSYEKL. CDR3: CASSQWGDSNQPQHF. The CDR3 nucleotides read TGCGCCAGCAGCCAATGGGGGGACAGCAATCAGCCCCAGCATTTT.

The chain joins TRBV27 to TRBJ2-3, with TRBD1 identical over 9 bases. Looked up from germline, CDR1 is MNHEY and CDR2 is SMNVEV (reference sequence). The CDR3 is 16 residues long. Trimming removed 2 bases from V and 3 bases from J; junction bases left unmatched: 6. The CDR3 coding sequence is TGTGCCAGCAGTTTAAGGTCGGGGACAGGGACAGATACGCAGTATTTT. Its translation: CASSLRSGTGTDTQYF.

V gene TRBV28 combines with J gene TRBJ2-7; D may be TRBD2 (5 bases). The CDR3 contains 12 residues. Trimming removed 7 bases at V and 3 bases at J, with 10 bases between. CDR1 and CDR2 (germline): MDHEN, SYDVKM. The CDR3 nucleotides read TGTGCCAGCACCAGCGGAAACTACGAGCAGTACTTC. Translating gives CASTSGNYEQYF.

The chain has TRBV5-1 and TRBJ1-3, with D hard to call. The V end was cut by 5 bases, the J end by 0 bases, with 6 bases between. The CDR3 covers 13 residues. The germline V gene encodes CDR1 SGHRS and CDR2 YFSETQ. The CDR3 here is CASRVSSGNTIYF. The CDR3 bases are TGCGCCAGCAGGGTGAGCTCTGGAAACACCATATATTTT.

This chain joins TRBV5-1 and TRBJ1-3; D is ambiguous. The germline CDR1 and CDR2 sequences are SGHRS and YFSETQ. This CDR3 has 14 residues. Trimming removed 4 bases from V and 2 bases from J, with 10 bases in between. The CDR3 protein is CASSLAGPGNTIYF. The CDR3 nucleotides read TGCGCCAGCAGCCTAGCGGGTCCTGGAAACACCATATATTTT.

This clone has a handful of counts. J is TRBJ2-2 and V is TRBV25-1; D may be TRBD2 (6 bases). Trimming took 5 bases from V and 4 from J, leaving 14 bases between them. This CDR3 contains 15 residues. The germline V gene has CDR1 MGHDK and CDR2 SYGVNS. The CDR3, as DNA: TGTGCCAGCAGTCAACCGGGACTTTTCACCGGGGAGCTGTTTTTT. Its translation: CASSQPGLFTGELFF.

Remarks on this clone: Mismatch with germline at one junction end may stem from a read error. The chain couples TRBV7-7 to TRBJ2-5; D is perhaps TRBD1 (6 bases). CDR1 SSHAT and CDR2 FNYEAQ come from the germline V gene (reference sequence). This CDR3 is 17 amino acids long. CDR3 protein: CASSLKASGQIQETQYF. In DNA, the CDR3 is TGTGCTAGCAGCTTAAAAGCGTCGGGACAAATCCAAGAGACCCAGTACTTC.

The V and J genes are TRBV15 and TRBJ1-5; maybe TRBD1 (5 bases). Deletions cut 0 bases from V and 4 bases from J, with 10 bases between. CDR1 and CDR2 (germline): LNHNV, YYDKDF (reference sequence). The CDR3 totals 15 residues. The CDR3 DNA is TGTGCCACCAGCAGAGATGTGCAGGGTAATCAGCCCCAGCATTTT. It translates to CATSRDVQGNQPQHF.

V gene TRBV6-1 combines with J gene TRBJ1-5; the match to TRBD1 covers 8 bases. Per germline, CDR1 MNHNS and CDR2 SASEGT. Trimming removed 7 bases from V and 3 bases from J; junction bases left unmatched: 8. The length of the CDR3 is 15 residues. CDR3 sequence: CASIIDRGVNQPQHF. CDR3 sequence (DNA): TGTGCCAGCATCATCGACAGGGGCGTCAATCAGCCCCAGCATTTT.

The V call is TRBV6-6, the J call TRBJ1-1; 7 bases align to TRBD1. V trimming: 7 bases; J trimming: 1 base; junction bases outside the gene matches: 6. The CDR3 spans 14 residues. Germline V gene data show CDR1 as MNHNY and CDR2 as SVGAGI (reference sequence). This CDR3 reads CASTDRQGNTEAFF. The CDR3 DNA follows: TGTGCCAGCACCGACAGACAGGGGAACACTGAAGCTTTCTTT.

By proportion, this clone is medium-sized (0.01 to 0.1%). This chain links TRBV7-9 with TRBJ1-4; TRBD1 is a possible D gene (5 bases). The ends were cut back, 6 bases at V and 6 bases at J, with 14 bases in the middle. CDR1 and CDR2 from the germline V gene are SEHNR and FQNEAQ (reference sequence). This CDR3 has 14 amino acids. CDR3 DNA sequence: TGTGCCAGCAGTCCTCAGGGTCGAGATGAAAAACTGTTTTTT. It specifies CASSPQGRDEKLFF. Based on the CDR3 plus reference TRBV7-9 and TRBJ1-4, the full variable domain is DTGVSQNPRHKITKRGQNVTFRCDPISEHNRLYWYRQTLGQGPEFLTYFQNEAQLEKSRLLSDRFSAERPKGSFSTLEIQRTEQGDSAMYLCASSPQGRDEKLFFGSGTQLSVL.

The V call is TRBV1, the J call TRBJ1-2; the table gives TRBD1 as D, unverified against the DNA. TRBV1 is an annotated pseudogene. CDR3 length: 12 residues. CDR3: CTSSQDQGGYTF. CDR3 in DNA: TGCACCAGCAGCCAAGATCAGGGTGGCTACACCTTC.

In regard to this clone: Distinct nucleotide sequences in the sample also encode this CDR3. The chain links TRBV10-2 to TRBJ2-7, with TRBD2 as a possible D gene (5 bases). The germline V gene has CDR1 WSHSY and CDR2 SAAADI. V was clipped by 6 bases and J by 2 bases, with 14 bases between them. The CDR3 runs 14 residues. The CDR3 coding sequence is TGCGCCAGCAGCGTCTCGGGGTCTACCTACGAGCAGTACTTC. The encoded protein is CASSVSGSTYEQYF.

This clone occurred a few times. V is TRBV5-1 and J is TRBJ2-1; TRBD2 matches at 10 bases. The germline CDR1 and CDR2 sequences are SGHRS and YFSETQ. V gave up 4 bases and J gave up 9 bases; unmatched junction bases: 7. CDR3 length equals 14 residues. The CDR3 bases are TGCGCCAGCAGCACCTCTAGCGGGAGCACTGAGCAGTTCTTC. It encodes CASSTSSGSTEQFF.

This chain uses TRBV27 with TRBJ2-7, with TRBD2 matching over 14 bases. The germline V gene has CDR1 MNHEY and CDR2 SMNVEV (reference sequence). V was pared by 8 bases and J by 2 bases, with 2 bases of the junction left unmatched. The CDR3 consists of 14 residues. The CDR3 spells CASGTSGGPYEQYF. The DNA of the CDR3 is TGTGCCAGCGGGACTAGCGGGGGACCCTACGAGCAGTACTTC.

This chain joins TRBV7-6 and TRBJ2-7; perhaps TRBD2 as D (5 bases). With 5 bases removed from V and 4 bases from J, the gap between germline ends came to 6 bases. The CDR3 has 11 amino acids. The germline V gene encodes CDR1 SGHVS and CDR2 FNYEAQ. CDR3 region: CASSEGYEQYF. CDR3 DNA sequence: TGTGCCAGCAGCGAGGGTTACGAGCAGTACTTC.

This chain links TRBV5-4 with TRBJ2-5; TRBD1 matches 8 bases. Germline V gene lookup returns CDR1 SGHNT and CDR2 YYREEE (reference sequence). V lost 5 bases, J lost 5 bases, and 8 bases stayed unmatched. The CDR3 is 14 amino acids. The CDR3 loop is CASSHNRGVETQYF. The CDR3 DNA reads as TGTGCCAGCAGTCATAACAGGGGGGTGGAGACCCAGTACTTC.

The chain couples TRBV5-6 to TRBJ2-3; D is undetermined. Trimming stripped 9 bases from V and 0 bases from J, with 11 bases between. The CDR3 consists of 13 residues. Germline lookup yields CDR1 SGHDT and CDR2 YYEEEE. CDR3 DNA sequence: TGTGCCACCTCGCCCAGGAGCACAGATACGCAGTATTTT. Amino acids: CATSPRSTDTQYF.

The J gene is TRBJ2-7, the V gene TRBV27, with TRBD2 matching over 13 bases. Germline CDR1 and CDR2: MNHEY and SMNVEV (reference sequence). V trimming: 3 bases; J trimming: 6 bases; junction bases outside the gene matches: 11. There are 17 residues in the CDR3. CDR3: CASSFHGTSGTAVEQYF. CDR3 bases: TGTGCCAGCAGTTTCCATGGGACTAGCGGGACGGCGGTCGAGCAGTACTTC.

Regarding this clone: The sample carries other DNA sequences with the same CDR3. V is TRBV5-8 and J is TRBJ1-2; D is uncertain. The CDR3 covers 11 residues. Germline V gene data show CDR1 as SGHTS and CDR2 as YDEGEE. V was shortened by 4 bases and J by 7 bases, with 8 bases between the two germline ends. The CDR3: CASSRLFGYTF. In nucleotides, the CDR3 is TGTGCCAGCAGCCGGTTGTTTGGCTACACCTTC.

This chain links TRBV18 with TRBJ1-1; D is possibly TRBD1 (5 bases). Germline V gene data show CDR1 as KGHSH and CDR2 as LQKENI. The CDR3 length is 15 residues. The ends were cut back, 4 bases at V and 0 bases at J, with 12 bases in the middle. The CDR3 loop reads CASSLLEGMNTEAFF. CDR3 nucleotides: TGTGCCAGCTCACTCTTGGAGGGGATGAACACTGAAGCTTTCTTT.

This clone was observed once. The chain recombines TRBV2 with TRBJ2-4, with TRBD2 matching over 9 bases. Germline CDR1 is SNHLY and CDR2 is FYNNEI. This CDR3 is built from 15 residues. Trimming took 8 bases from V and 7 from J; bases not matched to a gene: 12. The CDR3 protein is CASSGLAALGNIQYF. Here the CDR3 DNA reads TGTGCCAGCTCGGGACTAGCAGCTTTAGGGAACATTCAGTACTTC.

The V call is TRBV6-5, the J call TRBJ2-4, with TRBD2 as a possible D gene (6 bases). CDR3 length: 14 residues. The germline V gene has CDR1 MNHEY and CDR2 SVGAGI. V dropped 2 bases and J dropped 2 bases, with 7 bases sitting between them. The CDR3 reads CASSYGDSKNIQYF. In DNA form, the CDR3 reads TGTGCCAGCAGTTACGGGGACTCCAAAAACATTCAGTACTTC.

J is TRBJ2-5 and V is TRBV19; 8 nucleotides align to TRBD1. The CDR3 sequence is 14 residues long. V lost 4 bases, J lost 5 bases, and 6 bases stayed unmatched. Germline values: CDR1 LNHDA, CDR2 SQIVND (reference sequence). The CDR3 loop is CASSRQGRRETQYF. Written as DNA, the CDR3 is TGTGCCAGTAGTAGACAGGGGCGCCGGGAGACCCAGTACTTC. Looking up the rest from reference TRBV19 and TRBJ2-5 gives the full variable domain: DGGITQSPKYLFRKEGQNVTLSCEQNLNHDAMYWYRQDPGQGLRLIYYSQIVNDFQKGDIAEGYSVSREKKESFPLTVTSAQKNPTAFYLCASSRQGRRETQYFGPGTRLLVL.

V usage is TRBV5-8 and J usage is TRBJ2-2; 7 bases map to TRBD2. Germline V lookup: CDR1 SGHTS, CDR2 YDEGEE. V shed 5 bases and J 1 base; nucleotides not matched to a gene: 8. This CDR3 region has 16 residues. CDR3 residues: CASRHPGLLNTGELFF. As DNA, the CDR3 is TGTGCCAGCAGACATCCGGGACTACTGAACACCGGGGAGCTGTTTTTT.

This CDR3 is CASFSYRGAEAFF. The CDR3 DNA reads TGTGCCAGTTTTTCTTATCGGGGTGCTGAAGCTTTCTTT. This rearrangement joins TRBV19 to TRBJ1-1; D is unresolved. Germline V CDR1 and CDR2: LNHDA, SQIVND (reference sequence). The V end was cut by 8 bases, the J end by 6 bases, with 16 bases between. This CDR3 has 13 residues.

The V gene is TRBV19, the J gene TRBJ1-2; tentative D call: TRBD1 (5 bases). The CDR3 extends over 13 amino acids. The V end was cut by 3 bases, the J end by 8 bases, with 13 bases between. CDR1 is LNHDA and CDR2 is SQIVND in the germline V gene (reference sequence). The CDR3 DNA reads TGTGCCAGTAGTATGTTCGGGTACAGGGGCTACACCTTC. Residues: CASSMFGYRGYTF.

J is TRBJ2-7 and V is TRBV5-4; 12 bases fit TRBD2. Germline V gene data show CDR1 as SGHNT and CDR2 as YYREEE (reference sequence). Germline trimming cut 4 bases from V and 3 bases from J; bases unmatched to any gene: 5. This CDR3 spans 15 amino acids. The DNA for the CDR3 is TGTGCCAGCAGCATTGGACTAGCGGGGAGCTACGAGCAGTACTTC. It translates to CASSIGLAGSYEQYF. The entire variable domain, with the rest obtained from reference TRBV5-4 and TRBJ2-7, is as follows: ETGVTQSPTHLIKTRGQQVTLRCSSQSGHNTVSWYQQALGQGPQFIFQYYREEENGRGNFPPRFSGLQFPNYSSELNVNALELDDSALYLCASSIGLAGSYEQYFGPGTRLTVT.